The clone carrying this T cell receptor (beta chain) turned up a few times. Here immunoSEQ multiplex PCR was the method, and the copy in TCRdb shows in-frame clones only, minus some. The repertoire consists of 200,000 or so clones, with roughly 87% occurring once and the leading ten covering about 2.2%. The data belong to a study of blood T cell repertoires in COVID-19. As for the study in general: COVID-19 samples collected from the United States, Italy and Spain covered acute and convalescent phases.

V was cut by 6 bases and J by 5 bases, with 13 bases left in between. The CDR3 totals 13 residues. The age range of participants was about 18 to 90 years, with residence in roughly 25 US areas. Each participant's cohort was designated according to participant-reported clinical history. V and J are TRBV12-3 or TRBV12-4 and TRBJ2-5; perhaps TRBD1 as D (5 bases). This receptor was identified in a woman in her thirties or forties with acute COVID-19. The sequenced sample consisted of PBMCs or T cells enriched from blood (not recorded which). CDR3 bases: TGTGCCAGCAGCCTCCTGGGGCGGGAGACCCAGTACTTC. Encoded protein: CASSLLGRETQYF.